The entry that follows covers one TCR beta chain sequence. Its specificity is unknown. The sample belongs to a study of cytomegalovirus exposure and HLA in healthy donors. The primer mix had 60 Vbeta and 13 Jbeta primers. Sequenced by immunoSEQ multiplex PCR; TCRdb stores in-frame clones only, minus some. The table has roughly 110,000 clones, approximately 73% seen once. CDR1 is SGHRS and CDR2 is YFSETQ in the germline V gene. CDR3 length equals 14 residues. V lost 0 bases to trimming and J lost 1 base, with 7 bases between them. Study-wide findings and caveats: Available immune exposure information covered CMV serostatus only. Reports indicated that the classifier achieved high specificity and sensitivity in diagnosing cytomegalovirus status. TCR beta V- and J-gene trimming, according to a later analysis, was linked to a missense DCLRE1C variant.

Each donor was healthy, and each was a bone marrow donor. The rearrangement joins TRBV5-1 to TRBJ1-1; D uncertain. The sample taken for sequencing was PBMCs. This receptor was taken from a man aged 25 to 45 in good health and CMV-seronegative. CDR3 in DNA: TGCGCCAGCAGCTTGGCTTACAAGAACACTGAAGCTTTCTTT. It encodes CASSLAYKNTEAFF.